This TCR beta chain was recorded in a study of CD8+ T cells in alopecia areata. About the study: For the treated group, dosing was oral tofacitinib at 5 to 10 mg twice daily.

This CDR3 contains 14 residues. Germline CDR1 and CDR2: MDHEN and SYDVKM. Trimming shortened V by 7 bases and J by 1 base, and 13 bases separated the two germline ends. In the case of this clone: No antigen is known for it.

Treatment described: oral pan-JAK inhibitor, 5-10 mg twice daily. Lesional scalp punch biopsies and peripheral blood were collected from alopecia areata patients. TCR sequencing used cDNA made by reverse transcription of extracted RNA. The method was immunoSEQ multiplex PCR; TCRdb's version includes in-frame clones alone and lacks a portion of them. Altogether roughly 200,000 clones are present, roughly three fifths being singletons, with the ten largest covering 3% to 3.5%. General study findings and limits: For lesional scalp, especially alopecia totalis/universalis, clonality was higher than in normal scalp.

Sequencing used CD4+ T cells sorted from blood, obtained at week 4, from a patient treated with tofacitinib. The TCR originated in a human donor with alopecia areata. This chain connects TRBV28 to TRBJ2-5, with unresolved D. The CDR3 loop is CASNRRTPQETQYF. CDR3 nucleotides: TGTGCCAGCAATAGACGTACCCCCCAAGAGACCCAGTACTTC.